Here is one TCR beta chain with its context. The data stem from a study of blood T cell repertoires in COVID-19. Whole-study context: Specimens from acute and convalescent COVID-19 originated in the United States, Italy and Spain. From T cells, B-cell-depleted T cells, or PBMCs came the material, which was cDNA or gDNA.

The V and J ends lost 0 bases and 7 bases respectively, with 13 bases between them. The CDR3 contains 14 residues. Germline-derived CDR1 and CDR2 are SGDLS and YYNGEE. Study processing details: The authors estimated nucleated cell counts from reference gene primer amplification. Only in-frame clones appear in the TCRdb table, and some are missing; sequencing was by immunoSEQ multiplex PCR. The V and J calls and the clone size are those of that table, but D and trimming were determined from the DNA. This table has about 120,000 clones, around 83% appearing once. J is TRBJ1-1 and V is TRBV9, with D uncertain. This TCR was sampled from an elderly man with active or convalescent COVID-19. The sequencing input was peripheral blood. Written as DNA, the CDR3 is TGTGCCAGCAGCGTAGTTCGAGGAGTTAGTGAAGCTTTCTTT. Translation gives CASSVVRGVSEAFF.